A single sample is the source of the 16 T cell receptor beta chains below, sequenced in a study of blood T cells in healthy people across ages. Next came a second PCR, run for 7 to 11 cycles, which used a sample-barcoded 5' primer along with a J-beta primer mix. TCRdb fed the 5' RACE reads into MiXCR, producing one record per CDR3 protein. Of some 780,000 distinct CDR3 sequences in the sample, 45% to 70% were seen once. Input material: blood. All receptors come from a man aged 35-49 years in good health.

This clonotype was counted only a few times. V gene TRBV27 combines with J gene TRBJ1-2; 9 bases align to TRBD1. The CDR3 runs 15 residues. With 4 bases clipped from V and 2 bases from J, the junction kept 5 bases outside the gene matches. Germline lookup yields CDR1 MNHEY and CDR2 SMNVEV (reference sequence). The CDR3 coding sequence is TGTGCCAGCAGTTCGGGGACAGGGTGGAACTATGGCTACACCTTC. Its translation is CASSSGTGWNYGYTF.

This chain joins TRBV20-1 and TRBJ2-1; D is perhaps TRBD1 (6 bases). This CDR3 comprises 14 residues. Germline assignment: CDR1 DFQATT and CDR2 SNEGSKA (reference sequence). Trimming shortened V by 6 bases and J by 2 bases, and 14 bases separated the two germline ends. CDR3 DNA: TGCAGTGCCCAGCGCAGGGGCGCCTACAATGAGCAGTTCTTC. It yields the protein CSAQRRGAYNEQFF.

This clonotype was counted a few times. The chain joins TRBV4-2 to TRBJ1-1; D perhaps matches TRBD1 (5 bases). The V end lost 0 bases, the J end lost 4 bases, and 9 bases lay between the germline ends. Germline CDR1 LGHNA, CDR2 YNFKEQ. This CDR3 is 14 amino acids long. The CDR3 DNA is TGTGCCAGCAGCCAAGAGGGCAGGGTCACTGAAGCTTTCTTT. Its protein is CASSQEGRVTEAFF.

J is TRBJ1-5 and V is TRBV4-2; weak D call: TRBD1 (5 bases). The CDR3 runs 15 residues. V lost 3 bases, J lost 3 bases, and 12 bases lay in between. Per germline, CDR1 LGHNA and CDR2 YNFKEQ. The CDR3 DNA reads TGTGCCAGCAGCCAGGCCAAGGACACCAATCAGCCCCAGCATTTT. Translation: CASSQAKDTNQPQHF.

Of note for this clonotype: An end of the junction differs from the germline gene, which may be a read error. V usage is TRBV5-1 and J usage is TRBJ2-3; D gene uncertain. The CDR3 consists of 15 residues. Germline assignment: CDR1 SGHRS and CDR2 YFSETQ. The CDR3 region has the DNA TGCACCAGCAGCTCGGACGCGTCTAGCACAGATACGCAGTATTTT. Protein sequence: CTSSSDASSTDTQYF.

This clonotype was recorded a few times. The V call is TRBV6-5, the J call TRBJ2-5; TRBD2 might be the D (6 bases). From germline, CDR1 is MNHEY and CDR2 SVGAGI. The CDR3 runs 17 residues. The germline V and J ends were trimmed by 2 bases and 5 bases, with 21 bases remaining between them. Here the CDR3 reads CASSYTWDFLKPETQYF. The DNA for the CDR3 is TGTGCCAGCAGTTACACCTGGGACTTCCTAAAACCGGAGACCCAGTACTTC.

In its sample, this clonotype was seen once. This sequence joins TRBV25-1 and TRBJ1-1, with TRBD1 matching over 7 bases. V dropped 1 base and J dropped 0; count of bases not matched to a gene: 5. Germline CDR1 is MGHDK and CDR2 is SYGVNS. The CDR3 length is 16 residues. The CDR3 region has the DNA TGTGCCAGCAGTGAATGGGACAGCCTTATGAACACTGAAGCTTTCTTT. This encodes CASSEWDSLMNTEAFF.

This chain links TRBV28 with TRBJ2-7; 8 nucleotides agree with TRBD2. V was clipped by 5 bases and J by 3 bases; unmatched bases: 12. Germline lookup yields CDR1 MDHEN and CDR2 SYDVKM. The CDR3 covers 16 residues. The CDR3 DNA is TGTGCCAGCAGTCCTAACCTTGGACTAGCCCGCTACGAGCAGTACTTC. Translating it yields CASSPNLGLARYEQYF.

As concerns this clonotype: A junction end diverges from the germline sequence, so it may reflect a read error. The CDR3 sequence is CASSLGQGNAEAFF. DNA of the CDR3: TGCGCCAGCAGCTTGGGACAGGGGAACGCTGAAGCTTTCTTT. The V gene is TRBV5-1, the J gene TRBJ1-1, with 8 bases matching TRBD1. The CDR3 extends over 14 amino acids. The germline V gene encodes CDR1 SGHRS and CDR2 YFSETQ.

The CDR3 DNA follows: TGTGCCAGCAGTGAACGTGGAGGGCGGAGCTCCTACGAGCAGTACTTC. This gives the protein CASSERGGRSSYEQYF. The rearrangement links TRBV6-1 to TRBJ2-7; TRBD2 is a possible D gene (6 bases). Germline-derived CDR1 and CDR2 are MNHNS and SASEGT. Trimming shortened V by 2 bases and J by 0 bases, and 14 bases separated the two germline ends. This CDR3 contains 16 residues.

The chain is built from TRBV9 and TRBJ1-1; TRBD1 might be the D (5 bases). The length of the CDR3 is 14 residues. Germline lookup yields CDR1 SGDLS and CDR2 YYNGEE. V lost 2 bases, J lost 4 bases, and 12 bases lay in between. The CDR3 DNA reads as TGTGCCAGCAGCGTCGACAGTGGGGTCACTGAAGCTTTCTTT. Its translation is CASSVDSGVTEAFF.

The CDR3 nucleotides read TGCAGCGCCCAGGGTGGGCAGGTTGACACAGATACGCAGTATTTT. Residues: CSAQGGQVDTDTQYF. This chain joins TRBV29-1 and TRBJ2-3; TRBD1 is a possible D gene (5 bases). Between the trimmed V and J ends, which lost 7 bases and 2 bases, there was a span of 19 bases. This CDR3 comprises 15 residues. Germline V gene sequence: CDR1 SQVTM, CDR2 ANQGSEA.

The chain recombines TRBV6-1 with TRBJ2-7, with TRBD1 matching 7 bases. Looked up from germline, CDR1 is MNHNS and CDR2 is SASEGT. The V segment lost 6 bases and the J segment 2 bases; nucleotides outside the gene matches: 7. The CDR3 is 14 residues long. The CDR3 DNA reads TGTGCCAGCAGGACCCGGGACAGTACCTACGAGCAGTACTTC. Translation: CASRTRDSTYEQYF.

The rearrangement joins TRBV2 to TRBJ1-1; tentative D call: TRBD1 (6 bases). The CDR3 has 13 amino acids. Germline loops: CDR1 SNHLY, CDR2 FYNNEI. Trimming took off 7 bases at V and 4 bases at J, with 13 bases between the two ends. The CDR3 loop reads CASKGTPSTEAFF. CDR3 DNA sequence: TGTGCCAGCAAGGGGACACCGAGCACTGAAGCTTTCTTT.

This clonotype was counted between two and nine times. The CDR3: CASSHPGGNNEQFF. The CDR3 nucleotides are TGTGCCAGCAGCCATCCGGGGGGAAACAATGAGCAGTTCTTC. The gene calls are TRBV7-2 and TRBJ2-1; 7 positions agree with TRBD2. In germline, CDR1 is SGHTA, CDR2 FQGNSA. V dropped 5 bases and J dropped 5; count of bases not matched to a gene: 6. CDR3 length equals 14 residues.

The chain combines TRBV20-1 with TRBJ2-7, with TRBD1 matching over 7 bases. This CDR3 comprises 15 residues. CDR1 and CDR2 from the germline V gene are DFQATT and SNEGSKA (reference sequence). The V segment lost 0 bases and the J segment 4 bases; nucleotides outside the gene matches: 9. The CDR3 sequence: CSARDYTGDQYEQYF. The CDR3 nucleotides are TGCAGTGCTAGAGATTATACAGGGGACCAATACGAGCAGTACTTC.